The present T cell receptor (beta chain) was sequenced within a study of identifying expanded T cells in peripheral blood. Study results and limitations: Variance in clone template counts between approximately two-week samples significantly increased with total template count across all healthy donors. Technical replicates showed about 1.1 changed clones; roughly two weeks about 16; four weeks 19.

This CDR3 is 14 amino acids long. In germline, CDR1 is MNHEY, CDR2 SVGAGI. The V gene end was trimmed by 5 bases and the J gene end by 5 bases; junction bases not matched to a gene: 4. A word on this clone: The antigen remains unidentified.

Some clones are missing from TCRdb's copy, which holds only in-frame ones; the method was immunoSEQ multiplex PCR. The table records 85,000 to 120,000 clones, around 89% of them present only once. Healthy donors had no documented immune events, such as infections, while sampled. This TCR was sampled from a person aged 18 to 75 in good health. This chain joins TRBV6-5 and TRBJ2-5; 11 bases match TRBD1. Material: blood. The CDR3 nucleotides are TGTGCCAGCAGTCCCGGGACAGGGGGTGAGACCCAGTACTTC. Protein product: CASSPGTGGETQYF.